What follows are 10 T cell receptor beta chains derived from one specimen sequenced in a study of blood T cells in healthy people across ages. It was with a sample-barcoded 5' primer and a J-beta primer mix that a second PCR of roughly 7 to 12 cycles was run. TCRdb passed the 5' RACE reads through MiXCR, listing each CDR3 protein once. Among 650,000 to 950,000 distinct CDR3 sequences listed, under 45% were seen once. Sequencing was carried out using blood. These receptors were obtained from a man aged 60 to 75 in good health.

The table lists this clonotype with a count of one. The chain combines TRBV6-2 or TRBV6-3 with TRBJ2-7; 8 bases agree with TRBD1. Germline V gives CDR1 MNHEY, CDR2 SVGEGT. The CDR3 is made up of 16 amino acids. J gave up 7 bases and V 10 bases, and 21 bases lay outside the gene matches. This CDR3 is CATIDRGHSSYNEQYF. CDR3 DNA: TGTGCCACTATAGACAGGGGTCATAGCTCCTACAATGAGCAGTACTTC.

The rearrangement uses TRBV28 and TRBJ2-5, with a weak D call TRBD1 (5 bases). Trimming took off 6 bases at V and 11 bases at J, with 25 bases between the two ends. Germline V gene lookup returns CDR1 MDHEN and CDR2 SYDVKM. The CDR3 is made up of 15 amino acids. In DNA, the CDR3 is TGTGCCAGCAGCCTCGGGTGGGGAAGGGGCAATGAGCAGTACTTC. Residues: CASSLGWGRGNEQYF.

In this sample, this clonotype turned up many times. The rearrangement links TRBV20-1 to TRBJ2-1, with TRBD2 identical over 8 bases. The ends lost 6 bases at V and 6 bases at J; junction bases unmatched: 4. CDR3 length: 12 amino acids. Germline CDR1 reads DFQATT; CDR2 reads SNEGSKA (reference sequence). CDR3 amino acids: CSASGGVNEQFF. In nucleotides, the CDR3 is TGCAGTGCGTCCGGGGGGGTCAATGAGCAGTTCTTC.

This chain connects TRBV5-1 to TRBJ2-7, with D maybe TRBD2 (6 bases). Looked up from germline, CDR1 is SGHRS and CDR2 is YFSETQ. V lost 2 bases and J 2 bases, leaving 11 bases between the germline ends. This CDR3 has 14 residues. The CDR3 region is CASSFEPGAYEQYF. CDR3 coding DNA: TGCGCCAGCAGCTTCGAACCGGGGGCCTACGAGCAGTACTTC. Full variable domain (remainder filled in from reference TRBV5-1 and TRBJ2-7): KAGVTQTPRYLIKTRGQQVTLSCSPISGHRSVSWYQQTPGQGLQFLFEYFSETQRNKGNFPGRFSGRQFSNSRSEMNVSTLELGDSALYLCASSFEPGAYEQYFGPGTRLTVT.

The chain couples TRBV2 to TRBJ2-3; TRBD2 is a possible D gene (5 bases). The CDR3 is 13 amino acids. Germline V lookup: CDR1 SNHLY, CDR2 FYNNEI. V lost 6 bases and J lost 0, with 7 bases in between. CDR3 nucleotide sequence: TGTGCCAGCAGCGGGGAAAGCACAGATACGCAGTATTTT. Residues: CASSGESTDTQYF.

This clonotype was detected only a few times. Here the CDR3 reads CASRTGRENSPLHF. The CDR3 DNA reads as TGTGCCAGCAGAACGGGACGGGAGAATTCACCCCTCCACTTT. This chain uses TRBV27 with TRBJ1-6, with D possibly being TRBD1 (5 bases). CDR1 and CDR2 (germline): MNHEY, SMNVEV (reference sequence). The V end lost 6 bases, the J end lost 7 bases, and 13 bases lay between the germline ends. This CDR3 has 14 residues.

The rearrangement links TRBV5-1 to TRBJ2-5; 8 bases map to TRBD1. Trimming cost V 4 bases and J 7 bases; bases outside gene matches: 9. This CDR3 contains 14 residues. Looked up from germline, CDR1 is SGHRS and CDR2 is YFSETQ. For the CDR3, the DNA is TGCGCCAGCAGCATCACAGGGGGTACGGGGACCCAGTACTTC. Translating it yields CASSITGGTGTQYF.

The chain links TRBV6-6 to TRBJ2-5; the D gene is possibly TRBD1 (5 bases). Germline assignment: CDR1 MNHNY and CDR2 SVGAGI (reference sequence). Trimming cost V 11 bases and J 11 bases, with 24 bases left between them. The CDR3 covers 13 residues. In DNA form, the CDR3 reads TGTGCCGCAGGGCTAGGGGCCCCGTTGGAGCAGTACTTC. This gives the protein CAAGLGAPLEQYF.

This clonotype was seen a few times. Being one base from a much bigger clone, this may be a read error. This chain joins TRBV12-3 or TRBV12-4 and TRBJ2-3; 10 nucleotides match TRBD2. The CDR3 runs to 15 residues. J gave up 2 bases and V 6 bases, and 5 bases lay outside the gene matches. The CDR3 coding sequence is TGTGCCAGCAGCCTTAGCGGGGGGAACACAGATACGCAGTATTTT. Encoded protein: CASSLSGGNTDTQYF.

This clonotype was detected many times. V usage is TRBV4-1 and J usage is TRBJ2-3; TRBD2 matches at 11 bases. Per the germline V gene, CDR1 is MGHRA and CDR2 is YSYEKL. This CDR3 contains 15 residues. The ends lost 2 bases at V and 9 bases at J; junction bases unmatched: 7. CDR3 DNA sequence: TGCGCCAGCAGCCAACTGACTAGCGGGGATTCAACGCAGTATTTT. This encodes CASSQLTSGDSTQYF.